The next 17 T cell receptor beta chains were all read from a single sample in a study of blood T cell repertoires in COVID-19. Sequenced by immunoSEQ multiplex PCR; TCRdb stores in-frame clones only, minus some. The top ten clones hold roughly 50% of a sample with about 69,000 clones, roughly three quarters of them seen once. Sequencing was carried out using peripheral blood. These receptors were collected from a human donor in a cohort sampled during active COVID-19.

V gene TRBV5-1 combines with J gene TRBJ2-5; 7 positions agree with TRBD1. CDR1 is SGHRS, CDR2 YFSETQ, per germline. The length of the CDR3 is 15 residues. The V and J ends lost 0 bases and 5 bases, in that order; junction bases with no gene match: 7. CDR3 region: CASSLGAQGVETQYF. In DNA, the CDR3 is TGCGCCAGCAGCTTGGGGGCCCAGGGGGTGGAGACCCAGTACTTC.

The V call is TRBV11-2, the J call TRBJ1-2, with 8 bases aligning to TRBD1. V shed 2 bases and J 2 bases; nucleotides not matched to a gene: 4. The CDR3 has 15 residues. Germline CDR1 and CDR2: SGHAT and FQNNGV. The CDR3 nucleotides read TGTGCCAGCAGCTTATCGACAGGGGTCAACTATGGCTACACCTTC. Encoded protein: CASSLSTGVNYGYTF.

This chain links TRBV25-1 with TRBJ2-2; no clear D. This CDR3 spans 12 amino acids. Per germline, CDR1 MGHDK and CDR2 SYGVNS. V lost 3 bases, J lost 6 bases, and 5 bases lay in between. The CDR3 nucleotides read TGTGCCAGCAGTGATCTAGCCGGGGAGCTGTTTTTT. Protein: CASSDLAGELFF.

In nucleotides, the CDR3 is TGCGCCAGCAGCTTAGGACAGGCTGTCAATGAGCAGTTCTTC. Protein sequence: CASSLGQAVNEQFF. This chain connects TRBV5-1 to TRBJ2-1, with TRBD1 identical over 7 bases. This CDR3 has 14 amino acids. Per germline, CDR1 SGHRS and CDR2 YFSETQ. The ends lost 2 bases at V and 6 bases at J; junction bases unmatched: 5.

The chain carries TRBV7-2 and TRBJ2-2; possible D gene TRBD2, 6 bases. The V end was cut by 11 bases, the J end by 1 base, with 11 bases between. The CDR3 covers 13 residues. Germline V lookup: CDR1 SGHTA, CDR2 FQGNSA. CDR3 DNA: TGTGCCGCCGGTAGCGGGAACACCGGGGAGCTGTTTTTT. This gives the protein CAAGSGNTGELFF. Complete variable domain (other parts from reference TRBV7-2 and TRBJ2-2): GAGVSQSPSNKVTEKGKDVELRCDPISGHTALYWYRQSLGQGLEFLIYFQGNSAPDKSGLPSDRFSAERTGGSVSTLTIQRTQQEDSAVYLCAAGSGNTGELFFGEGSRLTVL.

This clone has at least ten counts. The chain uses TRBV5-1 and TRBJ2-7; TRBD1 agrees at 8 bases. Germline CDR1 SGHRS, CDR2 YFSETQ. CDR3 length: 16 amino acids. After removal of 4 bases from V and 3 bases from J, the junction contained 12 bases not matched to a gene. The DNA for the CDR3 is TGCGCCAGCAGCGTTGGACCTCAGGGGGCACTCTACGAGCAGTACTTC. Translation: CASSVGPQGALYEQYF.

V usage is TRBV30 and J usage is TRBJ1-6; a possible D gene is TRBD1 (5 bases). V lost 4 bases to trimming and J lost 6 bases, with 13 bases between them. This CDR3 has 14 residues. Germline V lookup: CDR1 GTSNPN, CDR2 SVGIG (reference sequence). The CDR3 region has the DNA TGTGCCTGGAAGGGACTGAGGGGTAATTCACCCCTCCACTTT. Translated, it gives CAWKGLRGNSPLHF.

The chain uses TRBV7-2 and TRBJ1-2; 8 bases align to TRBD1. CDR3 length: 14 residues. Germline CDR1 is SGHTA and CDR2 is FQGNSA. V was clipped by 5 bases and J by 4 bases; unmatched bases: 6. The CDR3 region has the DNA TGTGCCAGCAGCCCGACCGACAGGGGCTATGGCTACACCTTC. Its protein product is CASSPTDRGYGYTF.

The rearrangement joins TRBV3-1 (or the pseudogene TRBV3-2) to TRBJ2-5, with a tentative D call TRBD1 (6 bases). This CDR3 spans 11 amino acids. CDR1 LGHDT and CDR2 YNNKEL come from the germline V gene (reference sequence). Trimming stripped 1 base from V and 9 bases from J, with 6 bases between. In nucleotides, the CDR3 is TGTGCCAGCAGCCAAGCAGGGGCCCAGTACTTC. Translating gives CASSQAGAQYF.

This clone has a count of ten or more. This chain connects TRBV27 to TRBJ1-6, with 7 bases fitting TRBD1. Germline loops: CDR1 MNHEY, CDR2 SMNVEV (reference sequence). The CDR3 has 15 residues. Unmatched junction bases numbered 5, after V lost 5 bases and J lost 4 bases. The CDR3 region has the DNA TGTGCCAGCAGTACACCAGGGGGATATAATTCACCCCTCCACTTT. It encodes CASSTPGGYNSPLHF.

This clone appeared a single time. The chain joins TRBV19 to TRBJ2-7, with a tentative D call TRBD1 (6 bases). Trimming removed 4 bases at V and 5 bases at J, with 6 bases between. CDR1 and CDR2 (germline): LNHDA, SQIVND (reference sequence). CDR3 length: 11 residues. The CDR3 DNA follows: TGTGCCAGTAGTACAGGGGACGAGCAGTACTTC. This codes for CASSTGDEQYF. Based on the CDR3 plus reference TRBV19 and TRBJ2-7, the full variable domain is DGGITQSPKYLFRKEGQNVTLSCEQNLNHDAMYWYRQDPGQGLRLIYYSQIVNDFQKGDIAEGYSVSREKKESFPLTVTSAQKNPTAFYLCASSTGDEQYFGPGTRLTVT.

This chain joins TRBV11-2 and TRBJ2-7, with TRBD2 matching 7 bases. There are 14 residues in the CDR3. Germline loops: CDR1 SGHAT, CDR2 FQNNGV. V was clipped by 8 bases and J by 3 bases; unmatched bases: 10. The CDR3 DNA follows: TGTGCCAGCGCCCCCACTAGCGTAAACTACGAGCAGTACTTC. Amino acid sequence: CASAPTSVNYEQYF. The entire variable domain, with the rest obtained from reference TRBV11-2 and TRBJ2-7, is as follows: EAGVAQSPRYKIIEKRQSVAFWCNPISGHATLYWYQQILGQGPKLLIQFQNNGVVDDSQLPKDRFSAERLKGVDSTLKIQPAKLEDSAVYLCASAPTSVNYEQYFGPGTRLTVT.

The rearrangement joins TRBV10-3 to TRBJ1-1, with no clear D. Deletions cut 3 bases from V and 1 base from J, with 3 bases between. The CDR3 loop spans 12 amino acids. CDR1 is ENHRY and CDR2 is SYGVKD in the germline V gene. CDR3 bases: TGTGCCATCAGTGACGGGAACACTGAAGCTTTCTTT. Translated, it gives CAISDGNTEAFF.

The table lists this clone with a count of one. The chain uses TRBV4-2 and TRBJ2-3; D possibly corresponds to TRBD2 (6 bases). The CDR3 is 14 residues long. The V gene lost 4 bases and the J gene lost 2 bases, with 10 bases spanning the gap. CDR1 is LGHNA, CDR2 YNFKEQ, per germline. The CDR3 loop reads CASSRSSVTDTQYF. The DNA for the CDR3 is TGTGCCAGCAGCCGGTCTAGCGTCACAGATACGCAGTATTTT.

The chain joins TRBV12-2 to TRBJ1-2. TRBV12-2 is deemed a pseudogene. The CDR3 extends over 12 amino acids. CDR3 nucleotide sequence: TGTGCAAGTCGCCCGAACGGTAGCCTCTACACCTTC. Translating it yields CASRPNGSLYTF.

This chain uses TRBV7-2 with TRBJ1-4; D is possibly TRBD1 (6 bases). Trimming removed 5 bases at V and 5 bases at J, with 18 bases between. CDR3 length: 16 residues. The germline V gene encodes CDR1 SGHTA and CDR2 FQGNSA. DNA of the CDR3: TGTGCCAGCAGCCCCCCGCGGGGGCCCGGGAATGAAAAACTGTTTTTT. This gives the protein CASSPPRGPGNEKLFF.

The chain combines TRBV28 with TRBJ1-6, with D perhaps TRBD1 (6 bases). The CDR3 has 16 residues. The V gene's germline CDR1 is MDHEN and CDR2 SYDVKM. Trimming left V 8 bases short and J 0 bases short, with 14 bases between. CDR3 DNA: TGTGCCAGCCGCGAAAGGGGGAGCTCCTATAATTCACCCCTCCACTTT. It codes for CASRERGSSYNSPLHF.